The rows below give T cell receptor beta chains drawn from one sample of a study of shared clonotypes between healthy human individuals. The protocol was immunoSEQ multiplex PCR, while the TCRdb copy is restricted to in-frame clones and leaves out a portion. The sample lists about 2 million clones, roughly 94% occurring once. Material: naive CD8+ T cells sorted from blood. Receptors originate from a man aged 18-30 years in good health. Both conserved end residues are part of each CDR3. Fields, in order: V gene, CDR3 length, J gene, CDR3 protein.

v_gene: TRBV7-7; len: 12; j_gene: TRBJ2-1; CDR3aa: CASSKDGDEQFF
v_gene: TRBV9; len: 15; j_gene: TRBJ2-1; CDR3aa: CASSGSGTSYNEQFF
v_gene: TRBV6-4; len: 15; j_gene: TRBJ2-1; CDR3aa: CASSDEAREYNEQFF
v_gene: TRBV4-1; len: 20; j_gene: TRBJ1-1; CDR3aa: CASSQVGIGWQGEENTEAFF
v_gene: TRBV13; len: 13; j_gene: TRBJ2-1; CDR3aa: CASSLEANNEQFF
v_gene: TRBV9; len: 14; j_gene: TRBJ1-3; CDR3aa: CASGELLSGNTIYF
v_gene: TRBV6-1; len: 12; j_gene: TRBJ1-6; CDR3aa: CASSTGGTPLHF
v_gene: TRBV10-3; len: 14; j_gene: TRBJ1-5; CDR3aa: CAISESTGGQPQHF
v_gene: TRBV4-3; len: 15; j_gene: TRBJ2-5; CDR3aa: CASSQVAGHQETQYF
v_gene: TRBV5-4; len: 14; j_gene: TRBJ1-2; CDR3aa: CASSLKAADYGYTF
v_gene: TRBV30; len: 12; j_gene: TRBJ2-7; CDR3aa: CAWSRYINEQYF
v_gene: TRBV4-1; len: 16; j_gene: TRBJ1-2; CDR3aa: CASSQETGLPNYGYTF